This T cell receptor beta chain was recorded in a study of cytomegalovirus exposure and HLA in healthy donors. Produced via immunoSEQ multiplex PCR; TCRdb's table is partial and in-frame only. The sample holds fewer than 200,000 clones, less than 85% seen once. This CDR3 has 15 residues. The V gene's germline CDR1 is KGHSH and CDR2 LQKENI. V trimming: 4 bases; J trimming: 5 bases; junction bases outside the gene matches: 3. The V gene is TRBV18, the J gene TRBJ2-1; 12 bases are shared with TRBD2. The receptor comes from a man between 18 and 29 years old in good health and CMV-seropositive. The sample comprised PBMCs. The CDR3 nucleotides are TGTGCCAGCTCACGGACTAGCGGGACAGACAATGAGCAGTTCTTC. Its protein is CASSRTSGTDNEQFF.